This T cell receptor beta chain was retrieved from a study of response to subunit inactivated influenza vaccine. This clonotype has only a few counts. MiXCR was run by TCRdb on the RT-PCR reads, yielding one entry per CDR3 protein. This sample yields about 570,000 distinct CDR3 sequences, of which 11% are seen a single time; roughly 11% belongs to the top ten. The CDR3 length is 15 residues. The ends lost 2 bases at V and 4 bases at J; junction bases unmatched: 6. Germline V gene sequence: CDR1 SGHRS, CDR2 YFSETQ. In addition, the sample was reused for a study of T cells expressing NK-cell markers. As reported in that work: cDNA encoding TCR beta was synthesized via 5'RACE template switching incorporating UMIs. One of the eight sequenced donors was seronegative, whereas the other seven were HCMV-seropositive. Several experiments employed an anti-gamma-delta TCR antibody to confine sorting to alpha-beta TCR T cells. The contribution of dominant NKG2C+ clonotypes to CD8+ T cells in a handful of donors was 1.0-7.0%. These clonotypes also led the CD3+CD56-NKG2C+ fraction in a few donors.

The input for sequencing was PBMCs from blood, taken on the day of vaccination. This TCR was recovered from a man aged 50 or older who received an inactivated influenza vaccine. This chain connects TRBV5-1 to TRBJ2-7; 10 bases are shared with TRBD2. CDR3 region: CASSFVSSGGYEQYF. In nucleotides, the CDR3 is TGCGCCAGCAGCTTCGTCTCTAGCGGGGGATACGAGCAGTACTTC.